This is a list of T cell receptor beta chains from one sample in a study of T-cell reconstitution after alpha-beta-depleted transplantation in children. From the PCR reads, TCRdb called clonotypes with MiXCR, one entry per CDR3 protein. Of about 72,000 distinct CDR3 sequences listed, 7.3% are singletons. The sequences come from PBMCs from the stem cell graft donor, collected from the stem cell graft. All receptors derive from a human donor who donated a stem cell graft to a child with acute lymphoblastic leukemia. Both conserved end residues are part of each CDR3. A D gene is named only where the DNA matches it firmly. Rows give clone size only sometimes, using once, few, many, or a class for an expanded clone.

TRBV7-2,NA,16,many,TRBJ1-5,CASSLVSGAHNQPQHF,TGTGCCAGCAGCTTAGTTTCGGGGGCCCACAATCAGCCCCAGCATTTT
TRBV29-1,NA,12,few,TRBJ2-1,CSVESSVDEQFF,TGCAGCGTTGAGTCCTCAGTGGATGAGCAGTTCTTC
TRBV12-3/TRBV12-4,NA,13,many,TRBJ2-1,CASSPSSRNEQFF,TGTGCCAGCAGTCCCTCCTCCCGGAATGAGCAGTTCTTC
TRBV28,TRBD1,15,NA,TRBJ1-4,CASSRADRGWEKLFF,TGTGCCAGCAGTCGGGCGGACAGGGGATGGGAAAAACTGTTTTTT
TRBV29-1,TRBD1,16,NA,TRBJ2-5,CSVERDRGLGGETQYF,TGCAGCGTTGAACGGGACAGGGGGCTGGGGGGAGAGACCCAGTACTTC
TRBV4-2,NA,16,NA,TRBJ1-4,CASSQDPGLGNEKLFF,TGTGCCAGCAGCCAAGATCCAGGTCTAGGGAATGAAAAACTGTTTTTT
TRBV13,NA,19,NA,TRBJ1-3,CAFSFTMGGTPSPGNTIYF,TGTGCCTTCAGCTTCACGATGGGGGGGACCCCATCTCCTGGAAACACCATATATTTT
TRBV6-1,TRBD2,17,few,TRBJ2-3,CASSPGMTSGFRDTQYF,TGTGCCAGCAGCCCGGGGATGACTAGCGGGTTCAGGGATACGCAGTATTTT
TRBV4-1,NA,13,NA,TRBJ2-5,CASSSSRQETQYF,TGCGCCAGCAGTTCTTCCAGACAAGAGACCCAGTACTTC
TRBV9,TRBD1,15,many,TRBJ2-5,CASTLGDREGETQYF,TGTGCCAGCACACTCGGGGACAGGGAAGGAGAGACCCAGTACTTC
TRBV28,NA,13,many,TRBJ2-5,CASSFPSLETQYF,TGTGCCAGCAGTTTCCCTAGCCTGGAGACCCAGTACTTC
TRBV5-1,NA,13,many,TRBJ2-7,CASSRSGGYEQYF,TGCGCCAGCAGTCGGAGTGGGGGCTACGAGCAGTACTTC
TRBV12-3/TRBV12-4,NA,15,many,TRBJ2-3,CASTPTGRSANTQYF,TGTGCCAGCACCCCGACTGGAAGGTCCGCAAATACGCAGTATTTT
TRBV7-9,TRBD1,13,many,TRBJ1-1,CASSLTGVTEAFF,TGTGCCAGCAGCTTGACAGGGGTCACTGAAGCTTTCTTT
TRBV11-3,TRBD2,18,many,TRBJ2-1,CASSLTSRRLAGHNEQFF,TGTGCCAGCAGCTTAACCTCACGGAGGCTAGCGGGACACAATGAGCAGTTCTTC
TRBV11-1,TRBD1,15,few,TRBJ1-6,CASSPTGARNSPLHF,TGTGCCAGCAGCCCGACAGGGGCACGAAATTCACCCCTCCACTTT
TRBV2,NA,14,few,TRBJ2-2,CASSVGRNTGELFF,TGTGCCAGCAGTGTAGGCAGGAACACCGGGGAGCTGTTTTTT
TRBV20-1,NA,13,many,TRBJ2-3,CSARPLGADTQYF,TGCAGTGCTAGACCCTTGGGAGCAGATACGCAGTATTTT
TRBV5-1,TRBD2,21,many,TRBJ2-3,CASSLALGFGSSGSPTDTQYF,TGCGCCAGCAGCTTGGCATTGGGTTTCGGGTCTAGCGGGAGTCCCACAGATACGCAGTATTTT
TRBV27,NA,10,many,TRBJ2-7,CASLSYEQYF,TGTGCCAGCCTTTCCTACGAGCAGTACTTC
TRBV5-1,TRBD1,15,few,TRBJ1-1,CASSRSTGVRTEAFF,TGCGCCAGCAGCCGGTCGACAGGGGTCCGGACTGAAGCTTTCTTT
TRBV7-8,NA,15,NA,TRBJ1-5,CASSPGRLSNQPQHF,TGTGCCAGCAGCCCGGGACGCCTAAGCAATCAGCCCCAGCATTTT
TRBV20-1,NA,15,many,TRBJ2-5,CSATLGSGAQETQYF,TGCAGTGCCACCCTCGGGTCAGGGGCTCAAGAGACCCAGTACTTC
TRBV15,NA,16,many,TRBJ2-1,CATSRDTLRSYNEQFF,TGTGCCACCAGCAGAGACACCCTCCGCTCCTACAATGAGCAGTTCTTC
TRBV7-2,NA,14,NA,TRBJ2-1,CASSSKGGYNEQFF,TGTGCCAGCAGCTCGAAAGGAGGCTACAATGAGCAGTTCTTC
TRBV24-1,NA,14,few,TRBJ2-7,CATSDSGQTYEQYF,TGTGCCACCAGTGATTCAGGACAGACCTACGAGCAGTACTTC
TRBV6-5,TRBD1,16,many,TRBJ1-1,CASSQIPGQGRTEAFF,TGTGCCAGCAGCCAAATTCCGGGACAGGGTAGGACTGAAGCTTTCTTT
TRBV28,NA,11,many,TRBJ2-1,CASSPFGQQFF,TGTGCCAGCAGTCCCTTCGGGCAGCAGTTCTTC
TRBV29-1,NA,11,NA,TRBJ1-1,CSVTPLTEAFF,TGCAGCGTGACCCCTCTCACTGAAGCTTTCTTT
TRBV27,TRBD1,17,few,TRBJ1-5,CASSLPGQGYSNQPQHF,TGTGCCAGCAGTTTACCTGGACAGGGATATAGCAATCAGCCCCAGCATTTT
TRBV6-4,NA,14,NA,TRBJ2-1,CASSDGGSYNEQFF,TGTGCCAGCAGTGACGGGGGGTCCTACAATGAGCAGTTCTTC
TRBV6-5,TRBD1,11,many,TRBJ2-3,CAKGARDTQYF,TGTGCCAAGGGGGCAAGGGATACGCAGTATTTT
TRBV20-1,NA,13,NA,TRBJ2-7,CSARVRETYEQYF,TGCAGTGCTAGAGTCAGGGAGACGTACGAGCAGTACTTC
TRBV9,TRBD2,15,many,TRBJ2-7,CASSPFGRGTYEQYF,TGTGCCAGCAGCCCCTTCGGGAGGGGAACTTACGAGCAGTACTTC
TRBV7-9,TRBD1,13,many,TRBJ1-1,CASSLAGGAEAFF,TGTGCCAGCAGCTTAGCAGGGGGCGCTGAAGCTTTCTTT
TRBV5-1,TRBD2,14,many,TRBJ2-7,CASSRLAGAYEQYF,TGCGCCAGCAGCCGATTAGCGGGAGCCTACGAGCAGTACTTC
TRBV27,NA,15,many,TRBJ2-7,CASSAPGTMTYEQYF,TGTGCCAGCAGTGCACCCGGGACGATGACCTACGAGCAGTACTTC
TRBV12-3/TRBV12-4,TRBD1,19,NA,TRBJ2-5,CAICLPTAGGADKDKTQYF,TGTGCCATCTGTTTGCCCACAGCAGGGGGCGCGGACAAGGACAAGACCCAGTACTTC
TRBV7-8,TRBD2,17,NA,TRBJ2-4,CASSATSGGVTKNIQYF,TGTGCCAGCAGCGCAACTAGCGGGGGGGTTACCAAAAACATTCAGTACTTC
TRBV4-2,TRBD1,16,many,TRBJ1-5,CASSQGQGQGNQPQHF,TGTGCCAGCAGCCAAGGACAGGGGCAGGGCAATCAGCCCCAGCATTTT
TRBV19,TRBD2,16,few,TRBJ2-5,CASSIKTSGSVETQYF,TGTGCCAGTAGTATAAAGACTAGCGGGAGTGTGGAGACCCAGTACTTC
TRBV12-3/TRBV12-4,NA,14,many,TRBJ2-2,CASSSRRYTGELFF,TGTGCCAGCAGTTCGCGAAGGTACACCGGGGAGCTGTTTTTT